The clone carrying this TCR beta chain was seen a handful of times. Its target is not known. Libraries were made from TCR beta cDNA, and they carried unique molecular identifiers. T cells numbering roughly 1 to 10 million yielded roughly 500,000 cDNA molecules. Each CDR3 protein gets one entry after TCRdb re-called the PCR reads with MiXCR. In the table there are hundreds of thousands of distinct CDR3 sequences, less than 40% of which are singletons. This sample is part of a study of post-analysis software for immune sequencing data. Findings of the study overall: Clustering by F measure revealed strong co-clustering among samples prepared together in one batch. Higher frequency in patients than in controls was seen for roughly 5 TRBV segments, with TRBV5-6, TRBV5-1 and TRBV20-1 among them. Significantly decreased normalized Chao1 diversity was recorded for multiple sclerosis patients relative to controls.

The CDR3 sequence is 13 residues long. Germline CDR1 is SEHNR and CDR2 is FQNEAQ (reference sequence). Trimming cost V 0 bases and J 8 bases, with 8 bases left between them. The receptor comes from a girl aged 5 to 17 with multiple sclerosis. The specimen was blood. The V gene is TRBV7-9, the J gene TRBJ2-1, with no clear D. DNA of the CDR3: TGTGCCAGCAGCTTAGCGGGGTTGGATGAGCAGTTCTTC. Protein product: CASSLAGLDEQFF.